This T cell receptor beta chain derives from a study of CD8 T cells in ankylosing spondylitis. The length of the CDR3 is 15 residues. V was pared by 2 bases and J by 6 bases, with 7 bases of the junction left unmatched. Germline lookup yields CDR1 KGHSH and CDR2 LQKENI. On this clonotype itself: Its specificity is not known.

Libraries for TCR beta were made by quantitative 5'-RACE with molecular barcodes. From the 5' RACE reads, TCRdb called clonotypes with MiXCR, one entry per CDR3 protein. The table lists almost 400,000 distinct CDR3 sequences, 20% to 25% of them singletons. General study points: Ankylosing spondylitis blood seemed to carry a telltale TCR beta motif made of about 8 highly homologous variants. Disease-linked clones were reportedly significantly enriched in matched ankylosing spondylitis synovial fluid. Peripheral blood samples showed relatively rare disease-linked clones, and these clones were CD8+. Prior literature has documented some motif variants in synovial fluid and blood from reactive arthritis.

This chain connects TRBV18 to TRBJ1-2, with TRBD1 matching 9 bases. The TCR comes from a male donor with ankylosing spondylitis. The sequencing input was blood, either unsorted or a sorted T cell fraction (not recorded which). CDR3 region: CASSPRTGVANGYTF. The CDR3 bases are TGTGCCAGCTCACCAAGGACAGGGGTTGCGAATGGCTACACCTTC.